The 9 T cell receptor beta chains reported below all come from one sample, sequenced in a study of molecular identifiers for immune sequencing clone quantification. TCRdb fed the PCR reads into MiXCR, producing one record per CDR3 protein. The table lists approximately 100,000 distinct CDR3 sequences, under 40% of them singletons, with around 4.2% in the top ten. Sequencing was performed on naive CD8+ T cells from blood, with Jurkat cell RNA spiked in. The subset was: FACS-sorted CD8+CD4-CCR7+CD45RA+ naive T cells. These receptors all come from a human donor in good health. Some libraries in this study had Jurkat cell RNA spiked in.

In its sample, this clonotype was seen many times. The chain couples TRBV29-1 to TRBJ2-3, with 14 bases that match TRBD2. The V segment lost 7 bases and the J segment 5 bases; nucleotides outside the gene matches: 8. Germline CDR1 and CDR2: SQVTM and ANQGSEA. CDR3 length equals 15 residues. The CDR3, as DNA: TGCAGCGGGAAGGGACTAGCGGGAGTTGTAGATACGCAGTATTTT. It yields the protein CSGKGLAGVVDTQYF.

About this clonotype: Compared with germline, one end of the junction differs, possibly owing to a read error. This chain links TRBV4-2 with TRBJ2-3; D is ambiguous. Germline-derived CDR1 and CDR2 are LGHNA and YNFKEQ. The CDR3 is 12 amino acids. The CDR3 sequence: CASSANGPTLFF. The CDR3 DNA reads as TGTGCCAGCAGCGCAAACGGGCCCACCCTTTTTTTT.

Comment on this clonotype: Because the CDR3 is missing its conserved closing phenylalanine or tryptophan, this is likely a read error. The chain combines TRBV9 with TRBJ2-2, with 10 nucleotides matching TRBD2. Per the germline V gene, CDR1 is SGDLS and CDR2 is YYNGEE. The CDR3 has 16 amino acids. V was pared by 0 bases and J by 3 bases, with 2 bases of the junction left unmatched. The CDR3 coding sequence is TGTGCCAGCAGCGTAGAGGGACTAGCGTACACCGGGGAGCTGTTTTTA. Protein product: CASSVEGLAYTGELFL.

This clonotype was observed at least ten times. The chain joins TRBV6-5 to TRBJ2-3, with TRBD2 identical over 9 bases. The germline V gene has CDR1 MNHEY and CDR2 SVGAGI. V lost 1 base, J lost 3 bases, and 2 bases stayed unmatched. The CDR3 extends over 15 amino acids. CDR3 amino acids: CASSYFAGGTDTQYF. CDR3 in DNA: TGTGCCAGCAGTTACTTTGCGGGAGGGACAGATACGCAGTATTTT.

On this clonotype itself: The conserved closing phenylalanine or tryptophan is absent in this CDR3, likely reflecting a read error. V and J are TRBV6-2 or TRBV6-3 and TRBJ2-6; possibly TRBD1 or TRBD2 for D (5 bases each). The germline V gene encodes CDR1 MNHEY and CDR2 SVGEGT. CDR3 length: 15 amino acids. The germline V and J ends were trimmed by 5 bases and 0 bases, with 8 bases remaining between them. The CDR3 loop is CASSPGTSGANVLTI. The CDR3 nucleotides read TGTGCCAGCAGTCCGGGGACCTCTGGGGCCAACGTCCTGACTATC.

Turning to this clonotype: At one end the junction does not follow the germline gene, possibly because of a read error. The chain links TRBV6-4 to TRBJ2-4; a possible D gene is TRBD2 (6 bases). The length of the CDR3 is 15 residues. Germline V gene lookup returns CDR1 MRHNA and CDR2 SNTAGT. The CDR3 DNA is TGTGCCAGCAGTGACGGGAGGAAAGCCAAAGACATTCAGTACTTC. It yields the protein CASSDGRKAKDIQYF.

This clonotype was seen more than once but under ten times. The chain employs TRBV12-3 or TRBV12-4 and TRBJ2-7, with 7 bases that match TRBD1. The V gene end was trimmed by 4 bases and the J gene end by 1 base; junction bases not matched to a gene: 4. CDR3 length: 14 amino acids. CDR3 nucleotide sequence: TGTGCCAGCAGTTCCGGGACAGAGTCCTACGAGCAGTACTTC. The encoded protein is CASSSGTESYEQYF.

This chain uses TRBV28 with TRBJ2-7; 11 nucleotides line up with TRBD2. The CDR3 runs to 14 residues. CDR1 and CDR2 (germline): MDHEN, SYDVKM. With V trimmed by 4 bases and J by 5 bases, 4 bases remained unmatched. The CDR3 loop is CASSSPLAGDEQYF. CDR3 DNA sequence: TGTGCCAGCAGTTCCCCACTAGCGGGAGACGAGCAGTACTTC. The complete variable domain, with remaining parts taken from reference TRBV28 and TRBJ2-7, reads DVKVTQSSRYLVKRTGEKVFLECVQDMDHENMFWYRQDPGLGLRLIYFSYDVKMKEKGDIPEGYSVSREKKERFSLILESASTNQTSMYLCASSSPLAGDEQYFGPGTRLTVT.

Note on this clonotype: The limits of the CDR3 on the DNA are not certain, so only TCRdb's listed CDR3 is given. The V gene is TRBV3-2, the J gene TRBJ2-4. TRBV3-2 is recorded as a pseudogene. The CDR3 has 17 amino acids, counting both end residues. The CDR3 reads CASSQYLCRLAKNIQYF.